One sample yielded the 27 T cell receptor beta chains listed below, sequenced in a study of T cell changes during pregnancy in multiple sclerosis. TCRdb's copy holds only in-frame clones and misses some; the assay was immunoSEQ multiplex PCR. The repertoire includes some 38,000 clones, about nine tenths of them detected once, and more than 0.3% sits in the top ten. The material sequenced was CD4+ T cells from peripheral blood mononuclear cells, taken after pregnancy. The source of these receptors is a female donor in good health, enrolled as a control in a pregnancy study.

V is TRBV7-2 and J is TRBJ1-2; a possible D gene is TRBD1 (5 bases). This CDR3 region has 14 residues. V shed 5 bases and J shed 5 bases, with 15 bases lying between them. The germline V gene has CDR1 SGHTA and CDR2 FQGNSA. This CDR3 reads CASSPPGIGYGYTF. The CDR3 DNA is TGTGCCAGCAGCCCCCCAGGGATCGGGTATGGCTACACCTTC.

As DNA, the CDR3 is TGTGCCAGCAGCCCAGGGGGTCCTGGCTACACCTTC. Protein product: CASSPGGPGYTF. This chain uses TRBV5-6 with TRBJ1-2; 7 bases are shared with TRBD1. Germline V CDR1 and CDR2: SGHDT, YYEEEE. The junction had 4 bases not matched to a gene; V was cut back by 4 bases and J by 7 bases. The CDR3 is 12 residues long.

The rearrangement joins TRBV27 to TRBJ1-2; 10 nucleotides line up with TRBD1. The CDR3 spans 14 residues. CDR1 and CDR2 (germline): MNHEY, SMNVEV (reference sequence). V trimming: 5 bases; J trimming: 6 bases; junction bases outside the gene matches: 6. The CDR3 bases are TGTGCCAGCAGTCCCGATGGGACAGGGGATGGCTACACCTTC. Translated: CASSPDGTGDGYTF.

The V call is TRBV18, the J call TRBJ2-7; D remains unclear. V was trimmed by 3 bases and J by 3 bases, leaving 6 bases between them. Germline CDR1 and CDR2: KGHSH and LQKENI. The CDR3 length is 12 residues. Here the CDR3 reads CASSPSLYEQYF. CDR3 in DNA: TGTGCCAGCTCACCCTCCCTCTACGAGCAGTACTTC.

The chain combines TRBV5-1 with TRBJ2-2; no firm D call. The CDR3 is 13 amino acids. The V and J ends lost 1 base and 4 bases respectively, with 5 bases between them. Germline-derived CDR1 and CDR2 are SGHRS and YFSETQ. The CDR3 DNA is TGCGCCAGCAGCTTGTCGTTCACCGGGGAGCTGTTTTTT. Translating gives CASSLSFTGELFF.

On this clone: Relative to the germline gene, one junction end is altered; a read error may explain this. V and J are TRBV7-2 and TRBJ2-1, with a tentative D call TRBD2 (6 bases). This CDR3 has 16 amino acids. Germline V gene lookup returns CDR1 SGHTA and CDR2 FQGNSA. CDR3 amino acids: CSSSLAAAPSYNEQFF. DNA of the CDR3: TGTTCCAGCAGCTTAGCGGCGGCCCCCTCCTACAATGAGCAGTTCTTC.

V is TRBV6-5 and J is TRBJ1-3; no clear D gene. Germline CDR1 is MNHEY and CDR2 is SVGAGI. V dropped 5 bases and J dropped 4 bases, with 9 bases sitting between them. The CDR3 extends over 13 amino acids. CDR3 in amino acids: CASSNGVGNTIYF. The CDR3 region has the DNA TGTGCCAGCAGTAATGGAGTCGGAAACACCATATATTTT.

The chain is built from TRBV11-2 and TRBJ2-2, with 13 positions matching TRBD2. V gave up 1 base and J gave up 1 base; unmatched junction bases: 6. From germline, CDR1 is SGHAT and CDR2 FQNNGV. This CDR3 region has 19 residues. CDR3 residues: CASSLGFRLAGGNTGELFF. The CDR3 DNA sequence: TGTGCCAGCAGCTTAGGGTTTCGACTAGCGGGAGGGAACACCGGGGAGCTGTTTTTT.

The CDR3 sequence: CATARGSGWEGEQYF. The CDR3, as DNA: TGCGCGACAGCAAGGGGTAGCGGGTGGGAAGGAGAGCAGTACTTC. This rearrangement joins TRBV5-1 to TRBJ2-7; 7 bases fit TRBD2. Per germline, CDR1 SGHRS and CDR2 YFSETQ. The CDR3 runs to 15 residues.

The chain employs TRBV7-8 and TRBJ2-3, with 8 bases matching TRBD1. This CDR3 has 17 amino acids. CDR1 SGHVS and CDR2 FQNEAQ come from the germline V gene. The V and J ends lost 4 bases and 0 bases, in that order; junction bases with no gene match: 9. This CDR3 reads CASSWPDRGSSTDTQYF. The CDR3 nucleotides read TGTGCCAGCAGCTGGCCTGACAGGGGATCTAGCACAGATACGCAGTATTTT.

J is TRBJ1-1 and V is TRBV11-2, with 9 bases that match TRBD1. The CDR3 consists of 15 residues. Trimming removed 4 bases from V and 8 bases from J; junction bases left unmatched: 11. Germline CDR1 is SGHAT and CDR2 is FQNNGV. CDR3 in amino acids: CASSSTGQGGREAFF. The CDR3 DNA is TGTGCCAGCAGCTCCACGGGACAGGGAGGTCGGGAAGCTTTCTTT.

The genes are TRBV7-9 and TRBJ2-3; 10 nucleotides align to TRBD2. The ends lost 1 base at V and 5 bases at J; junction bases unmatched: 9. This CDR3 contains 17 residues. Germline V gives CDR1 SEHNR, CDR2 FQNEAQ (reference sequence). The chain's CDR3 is CASSLGLASGGIDTQYF. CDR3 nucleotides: TGTGCCAGCAGCTTAGGTCTCGCTAGCGGGGGCATAGATACGCAGTATTTT. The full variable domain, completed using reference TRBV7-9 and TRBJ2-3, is DTGVSQNPRHKITKRGQNVTFRCDPISEHNRLYWYRQTLGQGPEFLTYFQNEAQLEKSRLLSDRFSAERPKGSFSTLEIQRTEQGDSAMYLCASSLGLASGGIDTQYFGPGTRLTVL.

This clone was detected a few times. The CDR3 DNA reads as TGCAGCGTTGAAGGTACAGCGGACTCTGGAAACACCATATATTTT. Amino acid sequence: CSVEGTADSGNTIYF. The chain recombines TRBV29-1 with TRBJ1-3; D call uncertain. Germline V CDR1 and CDR2: SQVTM, ANQGSEA. Trimming took off 1 base at V and 0 bases at J, with 10 bases between the two ends. The CDR3 has 15 amino acids.

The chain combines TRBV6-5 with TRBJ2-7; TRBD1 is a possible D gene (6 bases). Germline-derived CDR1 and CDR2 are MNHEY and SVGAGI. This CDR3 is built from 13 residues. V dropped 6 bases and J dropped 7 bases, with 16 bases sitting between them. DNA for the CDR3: TGTGCCAGCAGCCGATTTAAGGGGGAGGAGCAGTACTTC. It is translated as CASSRFKGEEQYF.

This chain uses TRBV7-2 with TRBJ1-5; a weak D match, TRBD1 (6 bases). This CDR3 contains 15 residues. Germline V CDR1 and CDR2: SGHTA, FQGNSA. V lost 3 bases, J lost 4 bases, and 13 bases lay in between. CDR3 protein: CASSLAGAWNQPQHF. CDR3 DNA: TGTGCCAGCAGCTTGGCGGGGGCATGGAATCAGCCCCAGCATTTT.

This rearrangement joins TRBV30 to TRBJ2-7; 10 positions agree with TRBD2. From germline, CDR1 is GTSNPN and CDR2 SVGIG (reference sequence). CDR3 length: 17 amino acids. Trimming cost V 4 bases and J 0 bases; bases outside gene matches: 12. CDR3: CAWTRRPSGGHSYEQYF. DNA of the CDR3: TGTGCCTGGACCCGGAGGCCTAGCGGGGGCCACTCCTACGAGCAGTACTTC.

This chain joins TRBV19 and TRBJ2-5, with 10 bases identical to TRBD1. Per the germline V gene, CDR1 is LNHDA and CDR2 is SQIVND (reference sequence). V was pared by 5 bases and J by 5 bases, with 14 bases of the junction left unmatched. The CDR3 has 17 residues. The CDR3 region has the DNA TGTGCCAGTAGTCCTGGGGACAGGGGCCCGCATCGGGAGACCCAGTACTTC. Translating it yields CASSPGDRGPHRETQYF.

For the CDR3, the DNA is TGTGCCTGGAGTTTCACTAGCGGGAGATACAATGAGCAGTTCTTC. As protein: CAWSFTSGRYNEQFF. The chain combines TRBV30 with TRBJ2-1; the match to TRBD2 covers 11 bases. Germline CDR1 is GTSNPN and CDR2 is SVGIG (reference sequence). The CDR3 has 15 amino acids. The trim removed 2 bases at V and 4 bases at J, leaving 4 bases unmatched.

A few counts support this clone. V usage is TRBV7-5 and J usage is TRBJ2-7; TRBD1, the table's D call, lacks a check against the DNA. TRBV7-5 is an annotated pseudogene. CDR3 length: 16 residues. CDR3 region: CARSLGARVSSYEQYF. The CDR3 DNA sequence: TGTGCCAGAAGCTTAGGCGCCAGGGTAAGCTCCTACGAGCAGTACTTC.

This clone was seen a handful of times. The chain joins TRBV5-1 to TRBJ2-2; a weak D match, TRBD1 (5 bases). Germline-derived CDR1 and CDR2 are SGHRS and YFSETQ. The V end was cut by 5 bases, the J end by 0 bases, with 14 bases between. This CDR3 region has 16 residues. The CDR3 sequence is CASRATVNSNTGELFF. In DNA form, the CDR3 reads TGCGCCAGCAGGGCGACAGTCAACTCGAACACCGGGGAGCTGTTTTTT.

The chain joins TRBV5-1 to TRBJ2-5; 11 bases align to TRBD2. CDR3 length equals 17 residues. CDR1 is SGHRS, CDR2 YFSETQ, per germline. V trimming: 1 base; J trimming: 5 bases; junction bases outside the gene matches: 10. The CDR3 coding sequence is TGCGCCAGCAGCTTGACCGCCCACTCTAGCGGGAGGGAGACCCAGTACTTC. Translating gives CASSLTAHSSGRETQYF.

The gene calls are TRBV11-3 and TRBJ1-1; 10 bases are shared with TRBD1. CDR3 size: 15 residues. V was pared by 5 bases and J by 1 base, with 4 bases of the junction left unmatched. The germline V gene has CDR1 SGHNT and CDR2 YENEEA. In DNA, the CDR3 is TGTGCCAGCAGCGCGGGACAGGGGTCGAACACTGAAGCTTTCTTT. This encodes CASSAGQGSNTEAFF.

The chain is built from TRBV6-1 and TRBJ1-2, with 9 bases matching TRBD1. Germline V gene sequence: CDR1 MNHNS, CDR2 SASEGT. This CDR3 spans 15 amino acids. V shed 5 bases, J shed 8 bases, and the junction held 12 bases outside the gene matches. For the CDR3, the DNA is TGTGCCAGCAGTCCCAGTCCCCTGACAGGGGGGGGCTACACCTTC. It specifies CASSPSPLTGGGYTF.

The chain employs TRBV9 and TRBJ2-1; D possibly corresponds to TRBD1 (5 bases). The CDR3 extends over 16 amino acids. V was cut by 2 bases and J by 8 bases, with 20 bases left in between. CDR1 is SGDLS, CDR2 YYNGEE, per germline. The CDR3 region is CASSVGVTGDNHEQFF. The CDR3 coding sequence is TGTGCCAGCAGCGTTGGGGTTACAGGTGATAATCATGAGCAGTTCTTC.

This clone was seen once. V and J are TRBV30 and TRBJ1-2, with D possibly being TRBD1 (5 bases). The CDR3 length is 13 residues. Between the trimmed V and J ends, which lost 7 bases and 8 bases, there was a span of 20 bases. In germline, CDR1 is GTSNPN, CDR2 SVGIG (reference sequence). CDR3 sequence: CAYIRQLQGGYTF. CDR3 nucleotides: TGTGCCTATATAAGACAGCTGCAAGGGGGCTACACCTTC.

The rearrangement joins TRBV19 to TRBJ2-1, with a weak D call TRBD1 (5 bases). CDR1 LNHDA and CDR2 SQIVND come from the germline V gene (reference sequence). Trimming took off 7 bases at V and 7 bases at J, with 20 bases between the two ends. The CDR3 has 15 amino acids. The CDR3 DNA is TGTGCCAGTACCGATTCGGGTCGAAGGGGTAATGAGCAGTTCTTC. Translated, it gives CASTDSGRRGNEQFF. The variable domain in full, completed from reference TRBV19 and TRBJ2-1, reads DGGITQSPKYLFRKEGQNVTLSCEQNLNHDAMYWYRQDPGQGLRLIYYSQIVNDFQKGDIAEGYSVSREKKESFPLTVTSAQKNPTAFYLCASTDSGRRGNEQFFGPGTRLTVL.

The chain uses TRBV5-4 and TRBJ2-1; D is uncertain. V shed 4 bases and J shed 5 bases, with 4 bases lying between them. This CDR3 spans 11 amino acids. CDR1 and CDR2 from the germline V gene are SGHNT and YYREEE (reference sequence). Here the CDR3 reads CASSANNEQFF. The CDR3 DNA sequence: TGTGCCAGCAGCGCGAACAATGAGCAGTTCTTC.